A selection of T cell receptor beta chains follows, all from one sample in a study of T cell repertoires in cytomegalovirus infection. TCRdb called the reads again in MiXCR, with one record for every CDR3 protein. The profile shows 560,000 or so distinct CDR3 sequences, approximately 15% of them singletons. The sample was CD8+ T cells from PBMCs. The receptors stem from a human donor in good health (CMV status not recorded). Some clones in this sample may be carry-over from other donors' samples. CDR3s include the opening cysteine and the closing phenylalanine or tryptophan. The D gene is left open where the match is weak. Clone size is given for some rows only: seen once, a few or many times, or a class if the clone is expanded.

j_call: TRBJ2-1; d_call: TRBD2; clone_size: many; v_call: TRBV7-8; cdr3_aa: CASSFGLAGGPPTYNEQFF; cdr3_nt: TGTGCCAGCAGCTTCGGACTAGCGGGGGGACCACCGACCTACAATGAGCAGTTCTTC
j_call: TRBJ2-3; d_call: .; clone_size: .; v_call: TRBV12-3/TRBV12-4; cdr3_aa: CASSMGLRMADTQYF; cdr3_nt: TGTGCCAGCAGCATGGGCCTCAGAATGGCAGATACGCAGTATTTT
j_call: TRBJ2-3; d_call: .; clone_size: few; v_call: TRBV7-9; cdr3_aa: CASSSSLGTDTQYF; cdr3_nt: TGTGCCAGCAGCTCTAGTTTGGGCACAGATACGCAGTATTTT
j_call: TRBJ2-2; d_call: .; clone_size: .; v_call: TRBV28; cdr3_aa: CASSDFDTGELFF; cdr3_nt: TGTGCCAGCAGTGACTTCGACACCGGGGAGCTGTTTTTT
j_call: TRBJ2-1; d_call: TRBD2; clone_size: .; v_call: TRBV6-4; cdr3_aa: CASSILAGVLYEQFF; cdr3_nt: TGTGCCAGCAGCATCCTAGCGGGAGTTCTGTATGAGCAGTTCTTC
j_call: TRBJ1-1; d_call: .; clone_size: many; v_call: TRBV6-1; cdr3_aa: CASSELGENTEAFF; cdr3_nt: TGTGCCAGCAGTGAACTGGGGGAGAACACTGAAGCTTTCTTT
j_call: TRBJ1-2; d_call: TRBD1; clone_size: many; v_call: TRBV11-2; cdr3_aa: CASSLGGGSYGYTF; cdr3_nt: TGTGCCAGCAGCTTAGGAGGGGGCTCCTATGGCTACACCTTC
j_call: TRBJ1-2; d_call: .; clone_size: .; v_call: TRBV7-9; cdr3_aa: CASSLVSRRSFNYGYTF; cdr3_nt: TGTGCCAGCAGCTTAGTGTCCAGGCGGAGTTTTAACTATGGCTACACCTTC
j_call: TRBJ2-1; d_call: .; clone_size: many; v_call: TRBV5-4; cdr3_aa: CASRSTSGSYNEQFF; cdr3_nt: TGTGCCAGCAGATCAACCTCGGGCTCCTACAATGAGCAGTTCTTC
j_call: TRBJ2-7; d_call: TRBD2; clone_size: few; v_call: TRBV6-5; cdr3_aa: CATRTPSGGMYEQYF; cdr3_nt: TGTGCCACCCGAACCCCTAGCGGGGGGATGTACGAGCAGTACTTC
j_call: TRBJ1-2; d_call: .; clone_size: few; v_call: TRBV24-1; cdr3_aa: CATSHLRAAYGYTF; cdr3_nt: TGTGCCACCAGTCATTTACGGGCCGCCTATGGCTACACCTTC
j_call: TRBJ2-4; d_call: TRBD1; clone_size: many; v_call: TRBV7-9; cdr3_aa: CASSYGDLVRQGNIQYF; cdr3_nt: TGTGCCAGCAGCTATGGAGACCTCGTCCGACAGGGAAACATTCAGTACTTC
j_call: TRBJ1-5; d_call: .; clone_size: .; v_call: TRBV6-5; cdr3_aa: CASSYSGSRQPQHF; cdr3_nt: TGTGCCAGCAGTTACTCGGGCTCCCGGCAGCCCCAGCATTTT
j_call: TRBJ2-5; d_call: .; clone_size: .; v_call: TRBV5-1; cdr3_aa: CASSPTAGKAQYF; cdr3_nt: TGCGCCAGCAGCCCGACAGCTGGCAAGGCCCAGTACTTC
j_call: TRBJ2-1; d_call: .; clone_size: .; v_call: TRBV4-2; cdr3_aa: CASSQELEGPTNNEQFF; cdr3_nt: TGTGCCAGCAGCCAAGAACTAGAGGGACCGACTAACAATGAGCAGTTCTTC
j_call: TRBJ2-3; d_call: TRBD2; clone_size: many; v_call: TRBV7-3; cdr3_aa: CASSTAGGPTDTQYF; cdr3_nt: TGTGCCAGCAGCACAGCGGGAGGGCCCACAGATACGCAGTATTTT
j_call: TRBJ2-3; d_call: TRBD2; clone_size: few; v_call: TRBV28; cdr3_aa: CASSPDRWTSGTTDTQYF; cdr3_nt: TGTGCCAGCAGTCCGGACCGGTGGACTAGCGGGACTACAGATACGCAGTATTTT
j_call: TRBJ1-6; d_call: TRBD1; clone_size: .; v_call: TRBV27; cdr3_aa: CASSFNKGTDYNSPLHF; cdr3_nt: TGTGCCAGCAGTTTTAATAAGGGGACAGACTATAATTCACCCCTCCACTTT
j_call: TRBJ1-2; d_call: TRBD1; clone_size: .; v_call: TRBV10-2; cdr3_aa: CASRLDRPGVRGYTF; cdr3_nt: TGCGCCAGCAGACTGGACAGGCCCGGCGTAAGGGGCTACACCTTC
j_call: TRBJ1-2; d_call: .; clone_size: .; v_call: TRBV12-3/TRBV12-4; cdr3_aa: CASSLGWGVGYTF; cdr3_nt: TGTGCCAGCAGTTTAGGTTGGGGGGTTGGCTACACCTTC
j_call: TRBJ1-1; d_call: .; clone_size: few; v_call: TRBV12-5; cdr3_aa: CASGPPGHTEAFF; cdr3_nt: TGTGCTAGTGGTCCCCCGGGACACACTGAAGCTTTCTTT
j_call: TRBJ2-1; d_call: .; clone_size: few; v_call: TRBV27; cdr3_aa: CASRRSNEQFF; cdr3_nt: TGTGCCAGCAGACGGAGTAATGAGCAGTTCTTC
j_call: TRBJ2-5; d_call: TRBD1; clone_size: many; v_call: TRBV15; cdr3_aa: CATSKPSTGLETQYF; cdr3_nt: TGTGCCACCAGCAAGCCTTCGACAGGGTTAGAGACCCAGTACTTC
j_call: TRBJ2-3; d_call: TRBD1; clone_size: many; v_call: TRBV6-2/TRBV6-3; cdr3_aa: CASSYPGTGGKGTDTQYF; cdr3_nt: TGTGCCAGCAGTTACCCCGGGACAGGGGGAAAGGGCACAGATACGCAGTATTTT
j_call: TRBJ2-7; d_call: TRBD2; clone_size: many; v_call: TRBV6-2/TRBV6-3; cdr3_aa: CASSYSRASGRSYEQYF; cdr3_nt: TGTGCCAGCAGTTACTCGAGGGCTAGCGGGCGCTCCTACGAGCAGTACTTC
j_call: TRBJ1-5; d_call: .; clone_size: few; v_call: TRBV24-1; cdr3_aa: CATSDSNQPQHF; cdr3_nt: TGTGCCACCAGTGATTCCAATCAGCCCCAGCATTTT
j_call: TRBJ1-2; d_call: TRBD1; clone_size: .; v_call: TRBV2; cdr3_aa: CATPGQGAGGYTF; cdr3_nt: TGTGCCACCCCGGGACAGGGGGCTGGTGGCTACACCTTC
j_call: TRBJ1-1; d_call: TRBD1; clone_size: many; v_call: TRBV28; cdr3_aa: CASSLSPGGIRIEAFF; cdr3_nt: TGTGCCAGCAGTTTATCTCCAGGGGGGATTAGGATTGAAGCTTTCTTT
j_call: TRBJ2-2; d_call: TRBD2; clone_size: few; v_call: TRBV7-3; cdr3_aa: CASSPAGGATGELFF; cdr3_nt: TGTGCCAGCAGCCCCGCGGGAGGTGCGACCGGGGAGCTGTTTTTT
j_call: TRBJ2-5; d_call: TRBD2; clone_size: .; v_call: TRBV7-9; cdr3_aa: CASSPPLGLAGETQYF; cdr3_nt: TGTGCCAGCAGCCCGCCCTTGGGGCTAGCGGGGGAGACCCAGTACTTC
j_call: TRBJ2-1; d_call: TRBD2; clone_size: many; v_call: TRBV2; cdr3_aa: CASPGTSGRSSYNEQFF; cdr3_nt: TGTGCCAGCCCCGGGACTAGCGGGAGGAGCTCCTACAATGAGCAGTTCTTC
j_call: TRBJ2-7; d_call: TRBD2; clone_size: many; v_call: TRBV7-8; cdr3_aa: CASSLELAGGSSEQYF; cdr3_nt: TGTGCCAGCAGCTTGGAACTAGCGGGAGGATCCTCGGAGCAGTACTTC
j_call: TRBJ2-7; d_call: TRBD2; clone_size: .; v_call: TRBV27; cdr3_aa: CASSIAGGALVYEQYF; cdr3_nt: TGTGCCAGCAGTATAGCGGGGGGAGCTCTTGTCTACGAGCAGTACTTC
j_call: TRBJ1-2; d_call: .; clone_size: few; v_call: TRBV14; cdr3_aa: CASSPNVHGYTF; cdr3_nt: TGTGCCAGCAGCCCTAACGTCCATGGCTACACCTTC
j_call: TRBJ1-1; d_call: .; clone_size: many; v_call: TRBV2; cdr3_aa: CASSDTGPMSAEAFF; cdr3_nt: TGTGCCAGCAGTGATACTGGGCCCATGAGCGCTGAAGCTTTCTTT
j_call: TRBJ1-1; d_call: .; clone_size: many; v_call: TRBV7-7; cdr3_aa: CASSKTQGTEAFF; cdr3_nt: TGTGCCAGCAGCAAAACTCAGGGGACTGAAGCTTTCTTT
j_call: TRBJ2-1; d_call: .; clone_size: many; v_call: TRBV5-6; cdr3_aa: CASSTGTHSEQFF; cdr3_nt: TGTGCCAGCAGCACCGGCACCCATAGTGAGCAGTTCTTC
j_call: TRBJ1-4; d_call: TRBD1; clone_size: many; v_call: TRBV7-6; cdr3_aa: CASSLVTGTALEKLFF; cdr3_nt: TGTGCCAGCAGCTTAGTAACCGGGACAGCCCTTGAAAAACTGTTTTTT
j_call: TRBJ2-2; d_call: .; clone_size: many; v_call: TRBV6-5; cdr3_aa: CASSRFRVRCTGELFF; cdr3_nt: TGTGCCAGCAGTCGTTTTCGGGTGCGATGCACCGGGGAGCTGTTTTTT
j_call: TRBJ1-1; d_call: .; clone_size: few; v_call: TRBV5-4; cdr3_aa: CASSWDRYTEAFF; cdr3_nt: TGTGCCAGCAGCTGGGACCGATACACTGAAGCTTTCTTT
j_call: TRBJ2-1; d_call: TRBD2; clone_size: many; v_call: TRBV12-5; cdr3_aa: CASAFGLAGVDEQFF; cdr3_nt: TGTGCTAGTGCCTTTGGTCTAGCGGGGGTGGATGAGCAGTTCTTC
j_call: TRBJ2-2; d_call: .; clone_size: few; v_call: TRBV12-3/TRBV12-4; cdr3_aa: CASRALGNTGELFF; cdr3_nt: TGTGCCAGCAGGGCTCTGGGGAACACCGGGGAGCTGTTTTTT
j_call: TRBJ2-7; d_call: .; clone_size: many; v_call: TRBV6-1; cdr3_aa: CASSASIRKVYEQYF; cdr3_nt: TGTGCCAGCAGTGCTTCGATAAGGAAGGTCTACGAGCAGTACTTC
j_call: TRBJ1-5; d_call: TRBD1; clone_size: many; v_call: TRBV12-3/TRBV12-4; cdr3_aa: CASRARTGDSNQPQHF; cdr3_nt: TGTGCCAGCAGGGCCCGGACAGGGGATAGCAATCAGCCCCAGCATTTT
j_call: TRBJ2-3; d_call: TRBD2; clone_size: few; v_call: TRBV20-1; cdr3_aa: CSARDFLAGVDTQYF; cdr3_nt: TGCAGTGCTAGAGATTTCCTAGCGGGGGTAGATACGCAGTATTTT
j_call: TRBJ2-5; d_call: .; clone_size: many; v_call: TRBV27; cdr3_aa: CASSFGRDQETQYF; cdr3_nt: TGTGCCAGCAGTTTCGGGAGAGATCAAGAGACCCAGTACTTC
j_call: TRBJ1-1; d_call: .; clone_size: few; v_call: TRBV7-6; cdr3_aa: CARDDGKTEAFF; cdr3_nt: TGTGCCAGGGACGATGGGAAGACTGAAGCTTTCTTT
j_call: TRBJ1-1; d_call: TRBD1; clone_size: many; v_call: TRBV27; cdr3_aa: CASSLGQANTEAFF; cdr3_nt: TGTGCCAGCAGTTTAGGACAGGCGAACACTGAAGCTTTCTTT
j_call: TRBJ1-1; d_call: .; clone_size: .; v_call: TRBV9; cdr3_aa: CASSASTALNTEAFF; cdr3_nt: TGTGCCAGCAGCGCCTCAACTGCGCTGAACACTGAAGCTTTCTTT